Presented here are 22 T cell receptor beta chains from one specimen sequenced in a study of shared clonotypes between healthy human individuals. The repertoire was sequenced with immunoSEQ multiplex PCR; TCRdb's copy has only in-frame clones and lacks some. The sample lists 2 million to 3 million clones, 80% to 95% occurring once. The sequenced sample consisted of naive CD4+ T cells from PBMCs. Subset defined: CD45RA+ positively selected. These receptors all come from a man younger than 35 in good health. Some clones in this sample may be carry-over from other donors' samples.

In its sample, this clone was seen a few times. The CDR3 DNA reads TGTGCCAGCAGCCAAGGCCAGGGGAGTGAAAAACTGTTTTTT. Its translation: CASSQGQGSEKLFF. The genes are TRBV4-2 and TRBJ1-4, with D perhaps TRBD1 (6 bases). Germline CDR1 is LGHNA and CDR2 is YNFKEQ. The CDR3 runs 14 residues. Deletions cut 1 base from V and 7 bases from J, with 10 bases between.

The CDR3 bases are TGTGCCTGGGGGGGACAGGGGAATTCACCCCTCCACTTT. Its translation is CAWGGQGNSPLHF. This chain joins TRBV30 and TRBJ1-6; 10 bases are shared with TRBD1. This CDR3 region has 13 residues. Losses at the gene ends were 5 bases for V and 7 bases for J; bases not matched to a gene: 2. From germline, CDR1 is GTSNPN and CDR2 SVGIG (reference sequence).

The rearrangement links TRBV18 to TRBJ1-5; D is unresolved. Germline CDR1 is KGHSH and CDR2 is LQKENI. The CDR3 is 16 amino acids. Trimming pared 2 bases from V and 3 bases from J, leaving 14 bases between. This CDR3 reads CASSPNVGQFNQPQHF. The DNA for the CDR3 is TGTGCCAGCTCACCAAACGTTGGGCAGTTCAATCAGCCCCAGCATTTT.

This rearrangement joins TRBV5-5 to TRBJ1-5; D is perhaps TRBD1 (5 bases). The CDR3 extends over 15 amino acids. Germline V gene data show CDR1 as SGHKS and CDR2 as YYEKEE (reference sequence). Trimming left V 5 bases short and J 0 bases short, with 12 bases between. Here the CDR3 reads CASRITGGSNQPQHF. CDR3 bases: TGTGCCAGCAGAATAACCGGGGGTAGCAATCAGCCCCAGCATTTT.

The chain carries TRBV4-1 and TRBJ1-5; D remains unclear. The CDR3 is 16 residues long. V lost 4 bases, J lost 1 base, and 14 bases lay in between. Germline V CDR1 and CDR2: MGHRA, YSYEKL. The chain's CDR3 is CASSPQVGGSNQPQHF. Written as DNA, the CDR3 is TGCGCCAGCAGCCCGCAGGTGGGAGGGAGCAATCAGCCCCAGCATTTT.

The chain carries TRBV11-1 and TRBJ2-3; 9 nucleotides align to TRBD2. The CDR3 loop spans 17 amino acids. J was trimmed by 3 bases and V by 1 base; bases with no gene match: 8. Germline V lookup: CDR1 SGHAT, CDR2 FQDESV (reference sequence). DNA of the CDR3: TGTGCCAGCAGCTTAGAAGGTTTAGCGGGAGAAACAGATACGCAGTATTTT. Translation: CASSLEGLAGETDTQYF.

This chain links TRBV6-1 with TRBJ2-5; 9 bases map to TRBD1. Gene TRBJ2-7 matches the end of the DNA better, so the J call may be wrong. This CDR3 region has 13 residues. The germline V gene has CDR1 MNHNS and CDR2 SASEGT. The CDR3 DNA reads as TGTGCCAGCAGCTACAGGGGGCGCGACGAGCAGTACTTC. Its protein is CASSYRGRDEQYF.

This clone was picked up one time. The genes are TRBV19 and TRBJ2-2; D is uncertain. Per germline, CDR1 LNHDA and CDR2 SQIVND (reference sequence). V was clipped by 3 bases and J by 6 bases, with 8 bases between them. The CDR3 length is 13 residues. This CDR3 is CASSMGFSGELFF. The CDR3 DNA follows: TGTGCCAGTAGTATGGGATTCTCCGGGGAGCTGTTTTTT.

As concerns this clone: The same CDR3 arises from other DNA sequences in this sample as well. V usage is TRBV6-5 and J usage is TRBJ1-1, with a tentative D call TRBD1 (5 bases). Germline loops: CDR1 MNHEY, CDR2 SVGAGI. V lost 0 bases and J lost 1, with 9 bases in between. The CDR3 sequence is 15 residues long. For the CDR3, the DNA is TGTGCCAGCAGTTACTCGCCTACAGGGAACACTGAAGCTTTCTTT. Protein product: CASSYSPTGNTEAFF.

V and J are TRBV11-2 and TRBJ2-3, with D possibly being TRBD2 (5 bases). Germline V lookup: CDR1 SGHAT, CDR2 FQNNGV. Trimming pared 5 bases from V and 1 base from J, leaving 16 bases between. This CDR3 region has 16 residues. CDR3 in amino acids: CASSPSVPGGTDTQYF. As DNA, the CDR3 is TGTGCCAGCAGCCCCTCCGTTCCCGGGGGCACAGATACGCAGTATTTT. The variable domain in full, with the rest retrieved from reference TRBV11-2 and TRBJ2-3, is EAGVAQSPRYKIIEKRQSVAFWCNPISGHATLYWYQQILGQGPKLLIQFQNNGVVDDSQLPKDRFSAERLKGVDSTLKIQPAKLEDSAVYLCASSPSVPGGTDTQYFGPGTRLTVL.

V is TRBV5-1 and J is TRBJ2-6, with D hard to call. CDR1 and CDR2 (germline): SGHRS, YFSETQ. V lost 4 bases and J lost 0, with 8 bases in between. CDR3 length: 15 amino acids. The CDR3 DNA sequence: TGCGCCAGCAGCCCCACCGTCTCTGGGGCCAACGTCCTGACTTTC. Its translation is CASSPTVSGANVLTF.

CDR3 sequence: CARSYTGRQGDTQYF. The CDR3 nucleotides are TGTGCCAGAAGCTACACCGGGAGACAGGGGGATACCCAGTACTTC. The chain uses TRBV7-5 and TRBJ2-5; the table's D call, TRBD1, was not checked against the DNA. TRBV7-5 is given as a pseudogene. There are 15 residues in the CDR3.

The CDR3 nucleotides are TGTGCCAGCAGTGACGGTACGCCAGGTATTATGAACACTGAAGCTTTCTTT. This codes for CASSDGTPGIMNTEAFF. V usage is TRBV6-1 and J usage is TRBJ1-1; D remains ambiguous. The CDR3 has 17 amino acids. Germline loops: CDR1 MNHNS, CDR2 SASEGT. Trimming removed 3 bases at V and 0 bases at J, with 17 bases between.

V and J are TRBV27 and TRBJ1-2, with 7 bases that match TRBD1. Germline lookup yields CDR1 MNHEY and CDR2 SMNVEV (reference sequence). The CDR3 has 14 amino acids. V lost 5 bases and J lost 5; bases outside the gene matches: 8. The CDR3 region is CASSPRDRMYGYTF. The CDR3 DNA reads as TGTGCCAGCAGTCCCAGGGACAGAATGTATGGCTACACCTTC.

The chain combines TRBV7-3 with TRBJ2-1; 10 bases align to TRBD1. Germline V gene sequence: CDR1 SGHTA, CDR2 FQGTGA. The J segment lost 2 bases and the V segment lost 4 bases, leaving 5 bases of the junction unmatched. This CDR3 has 16 residues. For the CDR3, the DNA is TGTGCCAGCAGCTCAGAGGGACAGGGGCCCTACAATGAGCAGTTCTTC. This encodes CASSSEGQGPYNEQFF.

The chain links TRBV2 to TRBJ2-3; D call uncertain. The CDR3 has 12 amino acids. CDR1 SNHLY and CDR2 FYNNEI come from the germline V gene. V lost 5 bases to trimming and J lost 6 bases, with 9 bases between them. As DNA, the CDR3 is TGTGCCAGCAGTAATGGACGGGATACGCAGTATTTT. Translation: CASSNGRDTQYF.

This clone was observed a few times. V usage is TRBV5-5 and J usage is TRBJ2-5; D not resolved. There are 13 residues in the CDR3. Germline loops: CDR1 SGHKS, CDR2 YYEKEE (reference sequence). The V end was cut by 1 base, the J end by 1 base, with 5 bases between. CDR3 DNA: TGTGCCAGCAGCTTGAACACCCAAGAGACCCAGTACTTC. Translation: CASSLNTQETQYF.

As for this clone: The sample has other DNA sequences that encode this CDR3 too. The chain carries TRBV6-6 and TRBJ1-1; D remains ambiguous. V dropped 0 bases and J dropped 0 bases, with 8 bases sitting between them. The CDR3 runs to 15 residues. The germline V gene has CDR1 MNHNY and CDR2 SVGAGI (reference sequence). CDR3 bases: TGTGCCAGCAGTTACTCGCGCCAGATGAACACTGAAGCTTTCTTT. Its translation: CASSYSRQMNTEAFF.

This clone was seen just once. This sequence joins TRBV28 and TRBJ1-1; D unresolved. The CDR3 runs to 14 residues. Trimming pared 3 bases from V and 4 bases from J, leaving 12 bases between. Germline CDR1 reads MDHEN; CDR2 reads SYDVKM. The CDR3: CASSFVAIGTEAFF. The CDR3 nucleotides are TGTGCCAGCAGTTTTGTCGCCATCGGCACTGAAGCTTTCTTT. The full variable domain, in which reference TRBV28 and TRBJ1-1 provide the parts outside the CDR3, is DVKVTQSSRYLVKRTGEKVFLECVQDMDHENMFWYRQDPGLGLRLIYFSYDVKMKEKGDIPEGYSVSREKKERFSLILESASTNQTSMYLCASSFVAIGTEAFFGQGTRLTVV.

The rearrangement links TRBV18 to TRBJ1-1, with D tentatively TRBD1 (5 bases). CDR1 KGHSH and CDR2 LQKENI come from the germline V gene. V lost 2 bases to trimming and J lost 8 bases, with 15 bases between them. The CDR3 covers 14 residues. DNA of the CDR3: TGTGCCAGCTCACCATACAGAGGCGGGGGAGAAGCTTTCTTT. Residues: CASSPYRGGGEAFF.

This chain uses TRBV11-1 with TRBJ2-3; no clear D gene. Trimming left V 6 bases short and J 0 bases short, with 19 bases between. The CDR3 consists of 17 residues. CDR1 and CDR2 from the germline V gene are SGHAT and FQDESV (reference sequence). CDR3 amino acids: CASSPDGRSLSTDTQYF. The CDR3 DNA reads TGTGCCAGCAGTCCGGACGGAAGGAGCCTTAGCACAGATACGCAGTATTTT.

V usage is TRBV18 and J usage is TRBJ1-1; 7 positions agree with TRBD1. There are 16 residues in the CDR3. Unmatched junction bases numbered 8, after V lost 3 bases and J lost 1 base. The germline CDR1 and CDR2 sequences are KGHSH and LQKENI. Written as DNA, the CDR3 is TGTGCCAGCTCACCTTTAGACAGGGCGGGGAACACTGAAGCTTTCTTT. Amino acid sequence: CASSPLDRAGNTEAFF.